The 17 T cell receptor beta chains in this list originate from one sample, sequenced in a study of T-cell reconstitution after alpha-beta-depleted transplantation in children. TCRbeta library construction was performed incorporating unique molecular identifiers. TCRdb processed the PCR reads anew with MiXCR; each CDR3 protein has one entry. In the table there are 400,000 to 500,000 distinct CDR3 sequences, 9.5% to 13% of which are singletons. The input for sequencing was PBMCs from the stem cell graft donor, taken from the stem cell graft. The source is a human donor who donated a stem cell graft to a child with acute myeloid leukemia.

V and J are TRBV10-3 and TRBJ2-7; 9 nucleotides align to TRBD1. The junction had 16 bases not matched to a gene; V was cut back by 7 bases and J by 9 bases. The CDR3 contains 15 residues. Germline V gene lookup returns CDR1 ENHRY and CDR2 SYGVKD. CDR3 nucleotide sequence: TGTGCCATCAATTCGGACACAGGGGGCCTGGGGGGGCAGTACTTC. It specifies CAINSDTGGLGGQYF.

This chain connects TRBV5-4 to TRBJ2-7; 9 bases fit TRBD1. The CDR3 has 13 amino acids. The germline V gene encodes CDR1 SGHNT and CDR2 YYREEE (reference sequence). V was pared by 0 bases and J by 10 bases, with 5 bases of the junction left unmatched. The CDR3: CASSLAGTGLQYF. The CDR3 DNA reads as TGTGCCAGCAGCTTGGCCGGGACAGGGTTACAGTACTTC. Based on the CDR3 plus reference TRBV5-4 and TRBJ2-7, the full variable domain is ETGVTQSPTHLIKTRGQQVTLRCSSQSGHNTVSWYQQALGQGPQFIFQYYREEENGRGNFPPRFSGLQFPNYSSELNVNALELDDSALYLCASSLAGTGLQYFGPGTRLTVT.

V usage is TRBV12-3 or TRBV12-4 and J usage is TRBJ2-7, with 7 bases that match TRBD1. The CDR3 runs to 15 residues. V lost 5 bases and J lost 0; bases outside the gene matches: 7. The CDR3 DNA follows: TGTGCCAGCAGTCCCCCGACAGGGTTCTCCTACGAGCAGTACTTC. Protein sequence: CASSPPTGFSYEQYF.

The chain combines TRBV5-8 with TRBJ2-5; D perhaps matches TRBD2 (6 bases). Trimming shortened V by 0 bases and J by 3 bases, and 9 bases separated the two germline ends. Germline assignment: CDR1 SGHTS and CDR2 YDEGEE. The CDR3 spans 14 residues. This CDR3 is CASSLVVAEETQYF. CDR3 sequence (DNA): TGTGCCAGCAGCTTGGTGGTAGCGGAAGAGACCCAGTACTTC.

The J gene is TRBJ1-1, the V gene TRBV27; no definite D call. V was pared by 5 bases and J by 0 bases, with 10 bases between. Looked up from germline, CDR1 is MNHEY and CDR2 is SMNVEV (reference sequence). The CDR3 is made up of 14 amino acids. The CDR3 sequence is CASSLRYMNTEAFF. In DNA form, the CDR3 reads TGTGCCAGCAGTCTTCGGTACATGAACACTGAAGCTTTCTTT.

This chain connects TRBV15 to TRBJ1-4; perhaps TRBD1 as D (5 bases). The CDR3 has 15 residues. The germline gives CDR1 LNHNV, CDR2 YYDKDF (reference sequence). Trimming stripped 4 bases from V and 8 bases from J, with 17 bases between. The CDR3 DNA sequence: TGTGCCACCAGCAAAGGTGGACAAGGAGGGGAAAAACTGTTTTTT. Its translation is CATSKGGQGGEKLFF. Complete variable domain (other parts from reference TRBV15 and TRBJ1-4): DAMVIQNPRYQVTQFGKPVTLSCSQTLNHNVMYWYQQKSSQAPKLLFHYYDKDFNNEADTPDNFQSRRPNTSFCFLDIRSPGLGDTAMYLCATSKGGQGGEKLFFGSGTQLSVL.

This clonotype has only a few counts. The chain is built from TRBV7-9 and TRBJ2-3, with 8 bases aligning to TRBD2. There are 16 residues in the CDR3. Germline trimming cut 6 bases from V and 3 bases from J; bases unmatched to any gene: 11. Germline V lookup: CDR1 SEHNR, CDR2 FQNEAQ (reference sequence). CDR3 region: CASSRTGLALTDTQYF. As DNA, the CDR3 is TGTGCCAGCAGTCGCACCGGACTAGCTCTTACAGATACGCAGTATTTT.

The chain links TRBV6-1 to TRBJ1-1; 7 bases match TRBD1. CDR3 length: 17 amino acids. CDR1 is MNHNS and CDR2 is SASEGT in the germline V gene. Trimming cost V 5 bases and J 1 base; bases outside gene matches: 13. The CDR3 DNA is TGTGCCAGCAGTCGAAAGACAGGGAAGTTGGCGAACACTGAAGCTTTCTTT. It codes for CASSRKTGKLANTEAFF.

This clonotype was found a few times. The J gene is TRBJ1-5, the V gene TRBV12-3 or TRBV12-4; possibly TRBD1 for D (5 bases). The length of the CDR3 is 16 residues. V gave up 3 bases and J gave up 0 bases, with 12 bases separating them. Here the CDR3 DNA reads TGTGCCAGCAGTTTTTCGGGACGACATAGCAATCAGCCCCAGCATTTT. Its protein product is CASSFSGRHSNQPQHF.

This clonotype has at least ten counts. This chain uses TRBV9 with TRBJ2-2, with 9 bases matching TRBD2. The CDR3 runs 15 residues. Looked up from germline, CDR1 is SGDLS and CDR2 is YYNGEE. With 0 bases clipped from V and 5 bases from J, the junction kept 2 bases outside the gene matches. The CDR3 loop reads CASSVVAGETGELFF. The DNA of the CDR3 is TGTGCCAGCAGCGTAGTAGCGGGAGAAACCGGGGAGCTGTTTTTT.

The chain links TRBV7-2 to TRBJ2-1; D gene ambiguous. V shed 5 bases and J shed 8 bases, with 19 bases lying between them. Per the germline V gene, CDR1 is SGHTA and CDR2 is FQGNSA. The CDR3 spans 15 residues. CDR3 loop: CASSLRVLAPHEQFF. For the CDR3, the DNA is TGTGCCAGCAGCCTCCGGGTCTTAGCACCCCATGAGCAGTTCTTC.

Concerning this clonotype: One junction end does not reproduce the germline sequence, and a read error may be involved. The CDR3, as DNA: TGCGTCAGCAGCCCGGATGGGTTTAGCAATCAGCCCCAGCATTTT. Its translation: CVSSPDGFSNQPQHF. The chain recombines TRBV5-1 with TRBJ1-5; D gene uncertain. The germline V gene encodes CDR1 SGHRS and CDR2 YFSETQ. The CDR3 consists of 15 residues.

This clonotype was recorded a few times. The V call is TRBV24-1, the J call TRBJ1-2; D not resolved. CDR1 and CDR2 (germline): KGHDR, SFDVKD. This CDR3 spans 12 amino acids. The V end lost 4 bases, the J end lost 6 bases, and 8 bases lay between the germline ends. CDR3 sequence reads: CATSDQRDGYTF. The CDR3 DNA is TGTGCCACCAGTGACCAGAGAGATGGCTACACCTTC.

This chain uses TRBV6-4 with TRBJ2-1, with TRBD2 identical over 8 bases. The CDR3 consists of 15 residues. V lost 6 bases, J lost 1 base, and 5 bases stayed unmatched. CDR1 and CDR2 (germline): MRHNA, SNTAGT. CDR3 region: CASSALAESYNEQFF. In nucleotides, the CDR3 is TGTGCCAGCAGCGCACTAGCGGAATCCTACAATGAGCAGTTCTTC.

The table lists this clonotype with many counts. The chain employs TRBV5-1 and TRBJ2-7, with D possibly being TRBD1 (6 bases). Trimming shortened V by 4 bases and J by 2 bases, and 13 bases separated the two germline ends. CDR3 size: 14 residues. Looked up from germline, CDR1 is SGHRS and CDR2 is YFSETQ. Here the CDR3 DNA reads TGCGCCAGCAGCCCAGGGGCCACCGCCTACGAGCAGTACTTC. Translation: CASSPGATAYEQYF.

This clonotype was found many times. V gene TRBV29-1 combines with J gene TRBJ2-3, with D tentatively TRBD2 (5 bases). CDR3 length: 13 residues. The V gene lost 3 bases and the J gene lost 2 bases, with 9 bases spanning the gap. Germline values: CDR1 SQVTM, CDR2 ANQGSEA. The CDR3 reads CSVDSGSTDTQYF. For the CDR3, the DNA is TGCAGCGTTGACAGCGGATCCACAGATACGCAGTATTTT.

This clonotype was seen a handful of times. The chain uses TRBV29-1 and TRBJ2-1; D perhaps matches TRBD2 (5 bases). V lost 4 bases, J lost 5 bases, and 21 bases lay in between. The CDR3 covers 16 residues. Germline V gene data show CDR1 as SQVTM and CDR2 as ANQGSEA. In nucleotides, the CDR3 is TGCAGCGTTGTGGGCTACAAGCGGATCTCTCACAATGAGCAGTTCTTC. This translates into CSVVGYKRISHNEQFF.